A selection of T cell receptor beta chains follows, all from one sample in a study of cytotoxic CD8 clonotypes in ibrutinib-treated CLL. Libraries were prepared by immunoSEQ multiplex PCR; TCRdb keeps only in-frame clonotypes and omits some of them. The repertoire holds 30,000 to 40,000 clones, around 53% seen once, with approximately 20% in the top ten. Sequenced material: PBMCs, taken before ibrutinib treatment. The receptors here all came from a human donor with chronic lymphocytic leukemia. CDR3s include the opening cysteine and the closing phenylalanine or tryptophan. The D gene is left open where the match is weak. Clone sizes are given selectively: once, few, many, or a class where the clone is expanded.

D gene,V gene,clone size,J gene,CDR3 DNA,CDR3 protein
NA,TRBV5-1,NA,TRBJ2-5,TGCGCCAGCAGCTTGGCGCAGGAGACCCAGTACTTC,CASSLAQETQYF
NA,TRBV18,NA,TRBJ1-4,TGTGCCAGCTCACCAACCGTTCCCATTGGGACTGAAAAACTGTTTTTT,CASSPTVPIGTEKLFF
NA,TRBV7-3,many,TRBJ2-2,TGTGCCAGCGGGCTCGGGACGAACACCGGGGAGCTGTTTTTT,CASGLGTNTGELFF
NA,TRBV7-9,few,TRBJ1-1,TGTGCCAGCAGCACACAGCTCATGAACACTGAAGCTTTCTTT,CASSTQLMNTEAFF
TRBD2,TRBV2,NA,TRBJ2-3,TGTGCCAGCAGTGCTAGCGGGAGGGCCATCTATGGCACAGATACGCAGTATTTT,CASSASGRAIYGTDTQYF
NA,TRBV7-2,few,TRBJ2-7,TGTGCCAGCGTGCTTAACCCCGGGATCGTAACCTACGAGCAGTACTTC,CASVLNPGIVTYEQYF
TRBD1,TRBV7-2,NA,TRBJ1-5,TGTGCCAGCAGCTTATCAGGGGGACATCAGCCCCAGCATTTT,CASSLSGGHQPQHF
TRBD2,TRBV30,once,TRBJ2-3,TGTGCCTGGAGTCCTGGGGTAGCGGGGCTTGATACGCAGTATTTT,CAWSPGVAGLDTQYF
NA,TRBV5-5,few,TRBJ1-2,TGTGCCAGCAGCCCTCCCCGACCCGATAACTATGGCTACACCTTC,CASSPPRPDNYGYTF
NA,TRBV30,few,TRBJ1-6,TGTGCCTGGAGGCCCGGGTGGAGGGGTTCACCCCTCCACTTT,CAWRPGWRGSPLHF
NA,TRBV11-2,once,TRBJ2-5,TGTGCCAGCAGCTTAGACCCATCCCAAGAGACCCAGTACTTC,CASSLDPSQETQYF
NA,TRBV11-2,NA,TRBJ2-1,TGTGCCAGCAGCCCCGCCCGGGGAGGTGGTGGCAATGAGCAGTTCTTC,CASSPARGGGGNEQFF
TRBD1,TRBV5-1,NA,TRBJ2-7,TGCGCCAGCAGCTTGGGACAGGGGGTCTACGAGCAGTACTTC,CASSLGQGVYEQYF
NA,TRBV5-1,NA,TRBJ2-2,TGCGCCAGCAGTCTCGACGCAGCAGGAGCGAACACCGGGGAGCTGTTTTTT,CASSLDAAGANTGELFF
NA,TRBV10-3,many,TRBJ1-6,TGTGCCACCTGGGATCCGGGACCGCAAAATTCACCCCTCCACTTT,CATWDPGPQNSPLHF
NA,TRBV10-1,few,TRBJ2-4,TGCGCCAGCAGCGACGCAGGGGTTCCGAACATTCAGTACTTC,CASSDAGVPNIQYF
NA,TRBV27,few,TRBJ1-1,TGTGCCAGCAGAGTCCTGGGGATGAACACTGAAGCTTTCTTT,CASRVLGMNTEAFF
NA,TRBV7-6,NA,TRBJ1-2,TGTGCCAGCAGCCCCGATAAGGGGGGGCTTAACTATGGCTACACCTTC,CASSPDKGGLNYGYTF
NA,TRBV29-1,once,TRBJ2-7,TGCAGCGGTGGGGATCATCTGGGCTACGAGCAGTACTTC,CSGGDHLGYEQYF
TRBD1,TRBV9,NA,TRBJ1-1,TGTGCCAGCAGCGTAGGGACCCTCCAGGGGGCGTCCACTGAAGCTTTCTTT,CASSVGTLQGASTEAFF
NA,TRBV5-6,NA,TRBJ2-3,TGTGCCAGCAGCCCAGGCCGGGACTCAAACACAGATACGCAGTATTTT,CASSPGRDSNTDTQYF
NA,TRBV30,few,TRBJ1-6,TGTGCCTGGAGTGACCGACAGACGAATTCACCCCTCCACTTT,CAWSDRQTNSPLHF
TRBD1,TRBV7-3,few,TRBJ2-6,TGTGCCAGCAGCTTGACAGGGCCCGGGGCCAACGTCCTGACTTTC,CASSLTGPGANVLTF
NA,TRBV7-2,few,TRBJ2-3,TGTGCCAGCAGCTTAATGATGGTTCCAGATACGCAGTATTTT,CASSLMMVPDTQYF
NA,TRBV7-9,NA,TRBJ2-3,TGTGCCAGCAGCCCGCACAGGGATACGCAGTATTTT,CASSPHRDTQYF
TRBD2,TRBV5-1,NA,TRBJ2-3,TGCGCCAGCAGCCGTAGCGGGGTTATGGATACGCAGTATTTT,CASSRSGVMDTQYF
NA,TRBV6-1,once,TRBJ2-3,TGTGCCAGCAGTCGGGTAGACTTAACCACAGATACGCAGTATTTT,CASSRVDLTTDTQYF
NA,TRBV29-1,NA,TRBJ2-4,TGCAGCGGACGGGACCCAGGGCCCCAAAACATTCAGTACTTC,CSGRDPGPQNIQYF